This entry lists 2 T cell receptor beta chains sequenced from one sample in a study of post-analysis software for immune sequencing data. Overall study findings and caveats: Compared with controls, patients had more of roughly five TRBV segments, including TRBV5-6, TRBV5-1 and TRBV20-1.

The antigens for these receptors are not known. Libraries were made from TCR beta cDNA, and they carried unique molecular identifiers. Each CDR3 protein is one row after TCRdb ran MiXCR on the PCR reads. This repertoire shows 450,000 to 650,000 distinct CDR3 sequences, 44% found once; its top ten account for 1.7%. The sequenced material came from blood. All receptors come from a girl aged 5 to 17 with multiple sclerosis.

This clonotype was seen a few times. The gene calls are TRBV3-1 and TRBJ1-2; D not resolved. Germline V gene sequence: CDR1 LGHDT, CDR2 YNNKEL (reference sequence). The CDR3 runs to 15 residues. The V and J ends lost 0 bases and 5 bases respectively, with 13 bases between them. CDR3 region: CASSQDRSRGYGYTF. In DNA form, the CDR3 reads TGTGCCAGCAGCCAAGATCGTTCCAGAGGATATGGCTACACCTTC.

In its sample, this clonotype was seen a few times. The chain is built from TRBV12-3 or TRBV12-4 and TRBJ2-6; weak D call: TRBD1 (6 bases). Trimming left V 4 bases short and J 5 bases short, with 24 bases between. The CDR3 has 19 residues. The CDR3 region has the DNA TGTGCCAGCAGTTACCAGGGGATCGGCCTCATCTTTAGGGCCAACGTCCTGACTTTC. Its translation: CASSYQGIGLIFRANVLTF.